This TCR beta chain comes out of a study of shared clonotypes between healthy human individuals. General study findings and limits: Rarefaction gave evidence that sorted-subset sequencing remained incomplete despite large depth. On the whole, naive subsets had larger estimated richness than memory subsets had.

Profiling relied on immunoSEQ multiplex PCR, and the TCRdb table lists in-frame clones only, not all of them. The table lists about 380,000 clones, 96% of them singletons. Per germline, CDR1 DFQATT and CDR2 SNEGSKA (reference sequence). This CDR3 is built from 10 residues. Trimming removed 3 bases from V and 9 bases from J, with 6 bases in between. As regards this clone: Its matching antigen is unknown.

All of the donors resided in Nashville, Tennessee, and each was a Caucasian adult. CD8 memory was a combination of CD45RO+ cells and CCR7-negative CD45RA+ TemRA cells. Sequenced: memory CD8+ T cells sorted from blood. Regarding subset: CD45RO+ cells pooled with CCR7-negative TemRA cells. The clonotype comes from a man under 40 in good health. The chain combines TRBV20-1 with TRBJ2-1; D gene unclear. For the CDR3, the DNA is TGCAGTGCTAGCAAGGGTGAGCAGTTCTTC. Its protein is CSASKGEQFF.